This T cell receptor (beta chain) was recorded in a study of neurological immune-mediated disorders. This clonotype has at least ten counts. The antigen is unknown. One entry per CDR3 protein results from TCRdb running MiXCR on the 5' RACE reads. The data contain about 59,000 distinct CDR3 sequences, approximately 11% of them singletons. Whole-study results and caveats: Multiple sclerosis patients had less TCR clonal expansion than even healthy controls, unlike HTLV-1-associated myelopathy.

The CDR3 runs to 13 residues. V trimming: 6 bases; J trimming: 3 bases; junction bases outside the gene matches: 3. Germline lookup yields CDR1 KGHSH and CDR2 LQKENI. This TCR came from a woman aged 55-75 years with HTLV-1-associated myelopathy (HAM/TSP). The J gene is TRBJ2-3, the V gene TRBV18, with 7 bases fitting TRBD2. Sequenced sample: PBMCs. The CDR3 DNA follows: TGTGCCAGCTCCTTGCGGGGGACAGATACGCAGTATTTT. Its protein product is CASSLRGTDTQYF.